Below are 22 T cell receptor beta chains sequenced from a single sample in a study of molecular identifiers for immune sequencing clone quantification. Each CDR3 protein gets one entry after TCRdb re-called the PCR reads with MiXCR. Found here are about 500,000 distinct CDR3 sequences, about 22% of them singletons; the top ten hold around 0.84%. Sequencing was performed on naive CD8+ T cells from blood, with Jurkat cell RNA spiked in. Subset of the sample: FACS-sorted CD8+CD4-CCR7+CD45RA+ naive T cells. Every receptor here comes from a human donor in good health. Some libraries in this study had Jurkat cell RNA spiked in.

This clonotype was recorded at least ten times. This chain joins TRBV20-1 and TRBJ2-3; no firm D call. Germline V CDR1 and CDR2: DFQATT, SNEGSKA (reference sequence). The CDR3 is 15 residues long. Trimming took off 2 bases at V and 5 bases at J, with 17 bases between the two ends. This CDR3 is CSARFSLARVDTQYF. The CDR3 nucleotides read TGCAGTGCTAGATTTTCGCTGGCTCGGGTAGATACGCAGTATTTT.

This CDR3 is CASSPLGDNEQFF. Here the CDR3 DNA reads TGTGCCAGCAGCCCCCTGGGGGACAATGAGCAGTTCTTC. The rearrangement joins TRBV7-3 to TRBJ2-1; D tentatively reads TRBD1 or TRBD2 (5 bases each). With 5 bases removed from V and 5 bases from J, the gap between germline ends came to 10 bases. Germline CDR1 reads SGHTA; CDR2 reads FQGTGA. This CDR3 spans 13 amino acids.

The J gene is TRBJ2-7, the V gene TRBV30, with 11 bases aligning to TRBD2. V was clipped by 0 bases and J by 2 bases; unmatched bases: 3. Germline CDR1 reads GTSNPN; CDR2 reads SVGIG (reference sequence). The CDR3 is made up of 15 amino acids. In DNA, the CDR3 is TGTGCCTGGAGTGTAGATAGCGGGGGGGCCTACGAGCAGTACTTC. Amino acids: CAWSVDSGGAYEQYF.

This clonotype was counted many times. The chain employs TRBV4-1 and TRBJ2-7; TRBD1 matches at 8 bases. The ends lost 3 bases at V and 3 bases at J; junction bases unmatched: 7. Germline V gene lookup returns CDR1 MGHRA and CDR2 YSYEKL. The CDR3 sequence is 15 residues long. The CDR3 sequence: CASSHLAGGDYEQYF. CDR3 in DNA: TGCGCCAGCAGCCATCTCGCAGGGGGCGACTACGAGCAGTACTTC.

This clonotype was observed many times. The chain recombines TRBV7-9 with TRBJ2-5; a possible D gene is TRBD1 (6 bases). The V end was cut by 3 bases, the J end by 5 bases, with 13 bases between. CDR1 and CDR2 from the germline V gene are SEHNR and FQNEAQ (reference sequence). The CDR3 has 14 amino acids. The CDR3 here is CASSFQGRAETQYF. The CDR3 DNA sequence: TGTGCCAGCAGCTTCCAGGGGCGCGCGGAGACCCAGTACTTC.

This chain's CDR3 is CASSSRGWGAGEQYF. CDR3 in DNA: TGTGCCAGCAGCTCCCGGGGATGGGGGGCAGGAGAGCAGTACTTC. The J gene is TRBJ2-7, the V gene TRBV28; D could derive from TRBD1 or TRBD2 (6 bases each). V dropped 6 bases and J dropped 7 bases, with 22 bases sitting between them. The CDR3 is 15 amino acids. Germline V gene sequence: CDR1 MDHEN, CDR2 SYDVKM.

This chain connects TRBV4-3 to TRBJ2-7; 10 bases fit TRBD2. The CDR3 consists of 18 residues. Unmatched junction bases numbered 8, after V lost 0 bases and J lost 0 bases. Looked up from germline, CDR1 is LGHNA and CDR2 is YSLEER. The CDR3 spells CASSQDLPSGGPSYEQYF. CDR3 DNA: TGCGCCAGCAGCCAAGATCTACCTAGCGGGGGCCCCTCCTACGAGCAGTACTTC.

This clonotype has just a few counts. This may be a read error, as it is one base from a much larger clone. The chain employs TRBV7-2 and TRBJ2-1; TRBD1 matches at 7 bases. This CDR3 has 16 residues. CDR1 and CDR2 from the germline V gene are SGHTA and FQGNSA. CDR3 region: CASSLTPPNRGYEQLF. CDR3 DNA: TGTGCCAGCAGCTTGACCCCCCCCAACAGGGGATATGAGCAGCTCTTC.

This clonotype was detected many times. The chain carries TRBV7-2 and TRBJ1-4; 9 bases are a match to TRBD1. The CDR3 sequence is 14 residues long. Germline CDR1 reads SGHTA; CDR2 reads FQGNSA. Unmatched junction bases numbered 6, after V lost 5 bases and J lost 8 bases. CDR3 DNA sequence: TGTGCCAGCAGCCGACAGGGGGTACGGGAAAAACTGTTTTTT. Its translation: CASSRQGVREKLFF.

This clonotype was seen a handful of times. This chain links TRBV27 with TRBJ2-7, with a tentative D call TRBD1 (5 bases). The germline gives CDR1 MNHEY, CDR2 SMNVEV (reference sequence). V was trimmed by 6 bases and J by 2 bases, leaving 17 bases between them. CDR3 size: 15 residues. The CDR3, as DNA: TGTGCCAGCAGGTGGCAGGGAAAACTTACCTACGAGCAGTACTTC. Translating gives CASRWQGKLTYEQYF.

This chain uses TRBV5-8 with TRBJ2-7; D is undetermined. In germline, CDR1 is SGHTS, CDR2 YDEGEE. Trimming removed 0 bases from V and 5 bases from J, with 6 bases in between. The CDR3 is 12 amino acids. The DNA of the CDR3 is TGTGCCAGCAGCTTGGGCGTCCACGAGCAGTACTTC. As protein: CASSLGVHEQYF. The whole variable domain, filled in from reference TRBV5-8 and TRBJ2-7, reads EAGVTQSPTHLIKTRGQQATLRCSPISGHTSVYWYQQALGLGLQFLLWYDEGEERNRGNFPPRFSGRQFPNYSSELNVNALELEDSALYLCASSLGVHEQYFGPGTRLTVT.

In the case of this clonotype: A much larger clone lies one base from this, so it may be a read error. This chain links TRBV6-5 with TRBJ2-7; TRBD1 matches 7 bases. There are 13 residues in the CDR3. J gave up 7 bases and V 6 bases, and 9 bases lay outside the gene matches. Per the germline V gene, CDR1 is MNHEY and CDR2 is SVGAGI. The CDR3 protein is CASRRQGNDEQYF. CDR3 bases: TGTGCCAGCAGACGACAGGGAAATGATGAGCAGTACTTC.

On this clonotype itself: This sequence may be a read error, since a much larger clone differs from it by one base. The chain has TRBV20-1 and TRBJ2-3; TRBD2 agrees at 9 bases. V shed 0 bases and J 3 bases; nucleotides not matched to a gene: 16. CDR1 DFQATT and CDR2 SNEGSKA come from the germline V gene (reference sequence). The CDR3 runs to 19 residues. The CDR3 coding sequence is TGCAGTGCTAGAGATGCATCTAGCGGGGCCCCCAGGGGTACAGATACGCAGTATTTT. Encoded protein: CSARDASSGAPRGTDTQYF.

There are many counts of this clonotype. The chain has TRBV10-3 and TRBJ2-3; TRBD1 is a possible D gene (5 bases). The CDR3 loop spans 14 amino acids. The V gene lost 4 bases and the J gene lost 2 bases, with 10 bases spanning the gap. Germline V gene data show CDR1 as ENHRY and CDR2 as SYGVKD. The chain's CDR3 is CAISADSYTDTQYF. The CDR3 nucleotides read TGTGCCATCAGTGCCGACAGTTACACAGATACGCAGTATTTT.

CDR3 residues: CSVEDEGPGELFF. The CDR3 DNA reads TGCAGCGTTGAAGACGAAGGGCCCGGGGAGCTGTTTTTT. The gene calls are TRBV29-1 and TRBJ2-2; no clear D gene. Trimming took off 0 bases at V and 6 bases at J, with 8 bases between the two ends. Germline V lookup: CDR1 SQVTM, CDR2 ANQGSEA. The CDR3 totals 13 residues.

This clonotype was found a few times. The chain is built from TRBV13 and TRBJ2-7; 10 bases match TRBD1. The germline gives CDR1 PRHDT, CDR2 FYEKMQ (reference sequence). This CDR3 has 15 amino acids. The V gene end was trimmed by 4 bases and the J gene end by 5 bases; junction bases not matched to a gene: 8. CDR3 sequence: CASSSRGQGTNEQYF. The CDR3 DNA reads TGTGCCAGCAGCTCCCGGGGACAGGGGACGAACGAGCAGTACTTC.

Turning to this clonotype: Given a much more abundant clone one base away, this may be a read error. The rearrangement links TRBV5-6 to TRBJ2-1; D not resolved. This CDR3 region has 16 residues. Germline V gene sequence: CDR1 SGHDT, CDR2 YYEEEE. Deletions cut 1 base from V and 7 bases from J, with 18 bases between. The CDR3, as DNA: TGTGCCAGCAGCTTGATACCCGACCTATCAATGAATGAGCAGTTCTTC. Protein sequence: CASSLIPDLSMNEQFF.

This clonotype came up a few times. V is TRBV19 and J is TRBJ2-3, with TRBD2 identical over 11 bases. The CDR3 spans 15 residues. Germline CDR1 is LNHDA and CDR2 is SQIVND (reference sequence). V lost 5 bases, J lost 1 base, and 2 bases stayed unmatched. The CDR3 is CASSYSGGGTDTQYF. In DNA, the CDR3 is TGTGCCAGTAGTTATAGCGGGGGGGGCACAGATACGCAGTATTTT.

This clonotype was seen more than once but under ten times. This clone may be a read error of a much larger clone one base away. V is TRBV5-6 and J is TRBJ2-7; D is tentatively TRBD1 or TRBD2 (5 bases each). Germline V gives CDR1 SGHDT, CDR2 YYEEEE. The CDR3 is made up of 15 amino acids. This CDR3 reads CAGSPGTALTYEQYF. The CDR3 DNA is TGTGCCGGCAGCCCTGGGACGGCCCTCACCTACGAGCAGTACTTC. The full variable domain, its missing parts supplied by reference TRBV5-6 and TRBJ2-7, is DAGVTQSPTHLIKTRGQQVTLRCSPKSGHDTVSWYQQALGQGPQFIFQYYEEEERQRGNFPDRFSGHQFPNYSSELNVNALLLGDSALYLCAGSPGTALTYEQYFGPGTRLTVT.

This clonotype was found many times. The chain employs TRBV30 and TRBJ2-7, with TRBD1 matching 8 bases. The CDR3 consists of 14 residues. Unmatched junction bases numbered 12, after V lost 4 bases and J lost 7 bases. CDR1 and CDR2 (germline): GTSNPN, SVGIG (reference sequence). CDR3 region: CAWTPGTGLGEQYF. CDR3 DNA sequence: TGTGCCTGGACTCCCGGGACAGGTCTCGGGGAGCAGTACTTC.

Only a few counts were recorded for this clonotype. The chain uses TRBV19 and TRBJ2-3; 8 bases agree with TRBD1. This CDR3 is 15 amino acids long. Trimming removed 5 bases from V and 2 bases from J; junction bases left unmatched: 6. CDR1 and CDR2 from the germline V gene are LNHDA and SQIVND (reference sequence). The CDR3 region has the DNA TGTGCCAGTAGTTTTCAGGGGGCTGTCACAGATACGCAGTATTTT. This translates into CASSFQGAVTDTQYF. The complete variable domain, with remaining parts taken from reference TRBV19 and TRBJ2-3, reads DGGITQSPKYLFRKEGQNVTLSCEQNLNHDAMYWYRQDPGQGLRLIYYSQIVNDFQKGDIAEGYSVSREKKESFPLTVTSAQKNPTAFYLCASSFQGAVTDTQYFGPGTRLTVL.

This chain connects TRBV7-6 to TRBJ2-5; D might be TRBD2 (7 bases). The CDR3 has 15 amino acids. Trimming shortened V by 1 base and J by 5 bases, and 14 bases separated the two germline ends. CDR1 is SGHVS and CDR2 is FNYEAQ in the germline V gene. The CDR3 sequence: CASSLGGGAGETQYF. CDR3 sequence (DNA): TGTGCCAGCAGCTTAGGAGGGGGGGCCGGGGAGACCCAGTACTTC. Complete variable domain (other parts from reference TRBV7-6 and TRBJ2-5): GAGVSQSPRYKVTKRGQDVALRCDPISGHVSLYWYRQALGQGPEFLTYFNYEAQQDKSGLPNDRFSAERPEGSISTLTIQRTEQRDSAMYRCASSLGGGAGETQYFGPGTRLLVL.